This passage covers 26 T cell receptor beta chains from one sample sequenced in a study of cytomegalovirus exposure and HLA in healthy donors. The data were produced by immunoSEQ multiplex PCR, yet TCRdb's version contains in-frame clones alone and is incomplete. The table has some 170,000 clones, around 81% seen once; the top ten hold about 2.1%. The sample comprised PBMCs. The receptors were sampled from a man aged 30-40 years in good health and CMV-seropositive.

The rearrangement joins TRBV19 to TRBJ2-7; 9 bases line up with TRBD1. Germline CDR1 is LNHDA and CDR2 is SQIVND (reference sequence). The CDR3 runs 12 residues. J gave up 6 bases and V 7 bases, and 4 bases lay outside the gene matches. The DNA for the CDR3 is TGTGCCAGTAAACAGGGGGCAGGCGAGCAGTACTTC. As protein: CASKQGAGEQYF.

In DNA form, the CDR3 reads TGTGCCAGCAGCTTAGGGGCCGGGGGTAGCACAGATACGCAGTATTTT. Encoded protein: CASSLGAGGSTDTQYF. The chain carries TRBV11-2 and TRBJ2-3, with a possible D match to TRBD2 (6 bases). V dropped 1 base and J dropped 0 bases, with 11 bases sitting between them. The V gene's germline CDR1 is SGHAT and CDR2 FQNNGV. The CDR3 has 16 residues.

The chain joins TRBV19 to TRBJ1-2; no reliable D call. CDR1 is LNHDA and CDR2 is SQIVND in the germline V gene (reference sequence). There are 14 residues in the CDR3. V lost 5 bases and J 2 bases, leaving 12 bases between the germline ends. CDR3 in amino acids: CASSPAERNYGYTF. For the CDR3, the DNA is TGTGCCAGTAGTCCCGCGGAACGGAACTATGGCTACACCTTC.

CDR3: CASSVGDTGETQYF. The CDR3 DNA follows: TGTGCCAGCAGCGTAGGGGACACCGGGGAGACCCAGTACTTC. The chain employs TRBV9 and TRBJ2-5, with D possibly being TRBD1 (6 bases). CDR1 and CDR2 from the germline V gene are SGDLS and YYNGEE. This CDR3 comprises 14 residues. Between the trimmed V and J ends, which lost 0 bases and 5 bases, there was a span of 11 bases.

The CDR3 DNA reads as TGTGCCAGTACCCCGGGACAGGTTAATGAAAAACTGTTTTTT. This gives the protein CASTPGQVNEKLFF. The chain employs TRBV19 and TRBJ1-4; 8 bases fit TRBD1. The CDR3 is made up of 14 amino acids. The germline gives CDR1 LNHDA, CDR2 SQIVND (reference sequence). The junction had 5 bases not matched to a gene; V was cut back by 7 bases and J by 4 bases.

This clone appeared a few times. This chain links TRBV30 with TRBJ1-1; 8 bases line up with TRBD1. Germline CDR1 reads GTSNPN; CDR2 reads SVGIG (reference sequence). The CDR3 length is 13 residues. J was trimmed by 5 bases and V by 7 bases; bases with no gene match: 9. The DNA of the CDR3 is TGTGCCTTTGCTGACAGGGGTTGGACTGAAGCTTTCTTT. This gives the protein CAFADRGWTEAFF.

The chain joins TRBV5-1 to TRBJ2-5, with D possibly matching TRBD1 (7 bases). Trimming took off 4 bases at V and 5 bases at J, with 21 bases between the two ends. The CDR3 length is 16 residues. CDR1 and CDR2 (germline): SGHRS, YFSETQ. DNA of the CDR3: TGCGCCAGCAGCCCACGACAGGGAGGTCTTGTGGAGACCCAGTACTTC. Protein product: CASSPRQGGLVETQYF.

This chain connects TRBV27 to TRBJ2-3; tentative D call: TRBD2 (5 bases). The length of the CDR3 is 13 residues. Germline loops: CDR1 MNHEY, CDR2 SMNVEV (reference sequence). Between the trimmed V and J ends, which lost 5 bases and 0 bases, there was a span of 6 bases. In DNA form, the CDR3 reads TGTGCCAGCAGTCCGGGAAGCACAGATACGCAGTATTTT. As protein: CASSPGSTDTQYF.

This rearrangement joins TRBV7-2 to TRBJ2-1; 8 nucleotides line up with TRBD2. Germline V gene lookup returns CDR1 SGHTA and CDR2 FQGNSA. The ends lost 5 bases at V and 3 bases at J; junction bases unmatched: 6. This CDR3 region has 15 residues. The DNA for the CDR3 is TGTGCCAGCAGCGCCGGGACTAGGGGCTACAATGAGCAGTTCTTC. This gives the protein CASSAGTRGYNEQFF.

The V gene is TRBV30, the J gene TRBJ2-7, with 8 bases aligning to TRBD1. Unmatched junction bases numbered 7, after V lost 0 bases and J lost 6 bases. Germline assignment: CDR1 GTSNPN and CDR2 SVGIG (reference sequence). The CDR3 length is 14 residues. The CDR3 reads CAWSVRGTGSEQYF. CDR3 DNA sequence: TGTGCCTGGAGTGTACGAGGGACAGGTAGCGAGCAGTACTTC.

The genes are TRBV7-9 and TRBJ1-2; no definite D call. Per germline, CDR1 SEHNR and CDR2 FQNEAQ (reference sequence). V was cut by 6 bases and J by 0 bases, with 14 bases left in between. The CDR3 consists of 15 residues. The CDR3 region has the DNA TGTGCCAGCAGTCTTACAGAAAATGCTAACTATGGCTACACCTTC. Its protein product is CASSLTENANYGYTF.

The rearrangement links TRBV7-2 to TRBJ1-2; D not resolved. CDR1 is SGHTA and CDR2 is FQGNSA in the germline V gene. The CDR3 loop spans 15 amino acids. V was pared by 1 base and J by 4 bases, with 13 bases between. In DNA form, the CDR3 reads TGTGCCAGCAGCTTAGATCTGGGCCCGATCTATGGCTACACCTTC. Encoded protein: CASSLDLGPIYGYTF.

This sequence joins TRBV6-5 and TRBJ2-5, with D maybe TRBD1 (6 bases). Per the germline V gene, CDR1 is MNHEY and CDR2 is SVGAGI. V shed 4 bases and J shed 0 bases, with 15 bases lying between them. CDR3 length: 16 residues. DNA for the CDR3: TGTGCCAGCAGTTTCAGACCCCAGGGGAACCAAGAGACCCAGTACTTC. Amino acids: CASSFRPQGNQETQYF.

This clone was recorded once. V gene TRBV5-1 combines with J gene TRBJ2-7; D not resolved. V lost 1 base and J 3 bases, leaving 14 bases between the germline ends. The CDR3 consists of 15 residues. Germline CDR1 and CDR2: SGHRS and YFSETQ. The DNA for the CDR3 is TGCGCCAGCAGCTTGTTTGGCAGGAATAGCTACGAGCAGTACTTC. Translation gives CASSLFGRNSYEQYF.

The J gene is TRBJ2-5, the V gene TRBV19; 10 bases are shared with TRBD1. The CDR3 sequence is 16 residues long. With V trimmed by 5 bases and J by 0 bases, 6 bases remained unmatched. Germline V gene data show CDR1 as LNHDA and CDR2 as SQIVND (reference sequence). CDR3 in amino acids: CASSFGQGGYQETQYF. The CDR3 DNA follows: TGTGCCAGTAGTTTTGGACAGGGGGGATACCAAGAGACCCAGTACTTC.

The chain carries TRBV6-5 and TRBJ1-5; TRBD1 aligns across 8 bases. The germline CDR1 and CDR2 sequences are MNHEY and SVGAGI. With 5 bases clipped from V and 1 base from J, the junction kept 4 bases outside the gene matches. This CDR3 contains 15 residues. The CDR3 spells CASSLRQGSNQPQHF. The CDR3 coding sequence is TGTGCCAGCAGTCTTAGACAGGGGAGCAATCAGCCCCAGCATTTT.

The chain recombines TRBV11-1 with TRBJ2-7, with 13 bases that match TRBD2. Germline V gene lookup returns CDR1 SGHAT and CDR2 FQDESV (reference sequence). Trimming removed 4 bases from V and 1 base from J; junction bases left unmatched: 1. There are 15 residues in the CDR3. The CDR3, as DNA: TGTGCCAGCAGCTGGACTAGCGGGGGATCCTACGAGCAGTACTTC. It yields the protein CASSWTSGGSYEQYF.

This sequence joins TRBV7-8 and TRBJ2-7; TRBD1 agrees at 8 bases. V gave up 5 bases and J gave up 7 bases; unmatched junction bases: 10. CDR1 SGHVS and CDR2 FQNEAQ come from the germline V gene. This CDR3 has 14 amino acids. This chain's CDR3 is CASSLIGQGGEQYF. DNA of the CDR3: TGTGCCAGCAGCCTAATTGGACAGGGCGGAGAGCAGTACTTC.

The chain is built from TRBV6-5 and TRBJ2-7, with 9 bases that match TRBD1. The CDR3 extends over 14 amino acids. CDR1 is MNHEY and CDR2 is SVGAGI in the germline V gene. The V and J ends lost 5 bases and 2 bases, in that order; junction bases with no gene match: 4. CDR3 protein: CASSGQGTPYEQYF. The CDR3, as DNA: TGTGCCAGCAGTGGACAGGGGACACCCTACGAGCAGTACTTC.

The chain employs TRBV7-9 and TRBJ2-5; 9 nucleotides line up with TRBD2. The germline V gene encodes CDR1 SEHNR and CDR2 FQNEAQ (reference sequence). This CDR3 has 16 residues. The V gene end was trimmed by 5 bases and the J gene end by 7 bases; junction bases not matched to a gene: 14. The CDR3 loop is CASSLLGGGGGRTQYF. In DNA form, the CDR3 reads TGTGCCAGCAGCCTCCTTGGCGGGGGGGGCGGCCGGACCCAGTACTTC.

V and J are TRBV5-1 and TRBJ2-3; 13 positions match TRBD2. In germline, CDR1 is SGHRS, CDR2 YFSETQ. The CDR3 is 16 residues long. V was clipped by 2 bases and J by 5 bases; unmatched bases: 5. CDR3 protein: CASSLLAGGPRDTQYF. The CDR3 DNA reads TGCGCCAGCAGCTTACTAGCGGGGGGGCCGCGAGATACGCAGTATTTT.

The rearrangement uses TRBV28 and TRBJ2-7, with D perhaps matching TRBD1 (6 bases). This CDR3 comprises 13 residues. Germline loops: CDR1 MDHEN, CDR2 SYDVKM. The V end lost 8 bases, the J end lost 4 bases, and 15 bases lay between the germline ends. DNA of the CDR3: TGTGCCAGCGTTCTGACAGGATTGTACGAGCAGTACTTC. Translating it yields CASVLTGLYEQYF.

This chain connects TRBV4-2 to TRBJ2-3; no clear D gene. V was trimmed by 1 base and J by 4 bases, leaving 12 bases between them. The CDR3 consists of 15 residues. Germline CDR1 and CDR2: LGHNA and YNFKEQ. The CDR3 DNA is TGTGCCAGCAGCCAAGTCGAGGTCCTCGCAGATACGCAGTATTTT. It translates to CASSQVEVLADTQYF.

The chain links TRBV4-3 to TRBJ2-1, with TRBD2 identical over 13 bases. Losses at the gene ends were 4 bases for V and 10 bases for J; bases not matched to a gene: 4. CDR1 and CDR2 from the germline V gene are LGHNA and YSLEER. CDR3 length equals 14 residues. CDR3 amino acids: CASSRTSGGREQFF. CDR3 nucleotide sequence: TGCGCCAGCAGCCGGACTAGCGGGGGAAGAGAGCAGTTCTTC.

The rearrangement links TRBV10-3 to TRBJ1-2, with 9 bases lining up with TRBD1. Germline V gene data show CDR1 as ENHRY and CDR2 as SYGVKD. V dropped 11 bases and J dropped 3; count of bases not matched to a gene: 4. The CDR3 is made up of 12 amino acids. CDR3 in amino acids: CAARQGDYGYTF. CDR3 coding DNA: TGTGCCGCCAGACAGGGGGACTATGGCTACACCTTC.

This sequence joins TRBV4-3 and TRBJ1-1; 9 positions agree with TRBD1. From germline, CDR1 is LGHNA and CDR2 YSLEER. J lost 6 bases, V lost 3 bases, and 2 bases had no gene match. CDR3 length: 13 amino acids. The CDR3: CASSHGQGPEAFF. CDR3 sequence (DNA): TGCGCCAGCAGCCACGGACAGGGGCCTGAAGCTTTCTTT.